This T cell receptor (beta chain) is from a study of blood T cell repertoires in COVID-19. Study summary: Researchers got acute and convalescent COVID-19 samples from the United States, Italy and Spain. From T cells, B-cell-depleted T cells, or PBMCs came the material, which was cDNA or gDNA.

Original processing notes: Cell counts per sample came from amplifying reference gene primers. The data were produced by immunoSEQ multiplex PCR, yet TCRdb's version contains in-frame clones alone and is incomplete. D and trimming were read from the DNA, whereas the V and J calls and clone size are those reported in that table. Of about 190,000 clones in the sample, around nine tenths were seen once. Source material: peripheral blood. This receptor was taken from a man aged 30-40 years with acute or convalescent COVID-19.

The CDR3 reads CASSVGNSSPLHF. CDR3 DNA: TGTGCCAGCAGCGTAGGCAATAGTTCACCCCTCCACTTT. V gene TRBV9 combines with J gene TRBJ1-6; D unclear. V lost 0 bases and J 9 bases, leaving 7 bases between the germline ends. This CDR3 spans 13 amino acids. Germline CDR1 is SGDLS and CDR2 is YYNGEE.